These 7 T cell receptor beta chains originate from one sample sequenced in a study of shared clonotypes between healthy human individuals. Sequenced by immunoSEQ multiplex PCR; TCRdb stores in-frame clones only, minus some. The top ten hold 15% to 20% of the sample, which has approximately 320,000 clones, roughly 84% seen once. Material: memory CD8+ T cells sorted from blood. Subset indicated: CD45RO+ cells pooled with CCR7-negative TemRA cells. Every receptor here comes from a man aged 18 to 30 in good health.

In its sample, this clone was seen a few times. The chain employs TRBV7-9 and TRBJ1-1, with TRBD1 matching 8 bases. Germline loops: CDR1 SEHNR, CDR2 FQNEAQ (reference sequence). Trimming took 1 base from V and 5 from J; bases not matched to a gene: 9. This CDR3 has 16 amino acids. Here the CDR3 DNA reads TGTGCCAGCAGCTTAGGGAACAGGGGGGAAATAACTGAAGCTTTCTTT. It yields the protein CASSLGNRGEITEAFF.

The rearrangement links TRBV21-1 to TRBJ1-1; the table's D call TRBD1 went unverified against the DNA. TRBV21-1 is classified as a pseudogene. This CDR3 is built from 11 residues. CDR3 loop: CASSRDREAFF. For the CDR3, the DNA is TGTGCCAGCAGCCGAGACAGGGAAGCTTTCTTT.

This rearrangement joins TRBV9 to TRBJ1-4; 9 bases fit TRBD1. V was clipped by 2 bases and J by 7 bases; unmatched bases: 6. The CDR3 runs to 15 residues. Per the germline V gene, CDR1 is SGDLS and CDR2 is YYNGEE. CDR3 nucleotide sequence: TGTGCCAGCAGCGTTCAGGGACAGGGTTTTGAAAAACTGTTTTTT. Its protein product is CASSVQGQGFEKLFF. The full variable domain, its missing parts supplied by reference TRBV9 and TRBJ1-4, is DSGVTQTPKHLITATGQRVTLRCSPRSGDLSVYWYQQSLDQGLQFLIQYYNGEERAKGNILERFSAQQFPDLHSELNLSSLELGDSALYFCASSVQGQGFEKLFFGSGTQLSVL.

CDR3 sequence reads: CASSFGFMDTDTQYF. The CDR3 region has the DNA TGTGCCAGCAGCTTTGGCTTCATGGACACAGATACGCAGTATTTT. The V gene is TRBV11-2, the J gene TRBJ2-3, with no clear D. Per the germline V gene, CDR1 is SGHAT and CDR2 is FQNNGV. The ends were cut back, 3 bases at V and 2 bases at J, with 12 bases in the middle. This CDR3 is 15 amino acids long.

The rearrangement uses TRBV29-1 and TRBJ2-4; 7 nucleotides line up with TRBD1. The CDR3 is 20 residues long. V trimming: 0 bases; J trimming: 0 bases; junction bases outside the gene matches: 17. CDR1 and CDR2 from the germline V gene are SQVTM and ANQGSEA. CDR3 DNA: TGCAGCGTTGAAGATCACGGTAGAGACAGGGAATCAGTAGCCAAAAACATTCAGTACTTC. Its protein is CSVEDHGRDRESVAKNIQYF.

This chain joins TRBV5-1 and TRBJ2-7; possible D gene TRBD2, 6 bases. The CDR3 consists of 16 residues. Per germline, CDR1 SGHRS and CDR2 YFSETQ. Trimming left V 0 bases short and J 4 bases short, with 17 bases between. Here the CDR3 DNA reads TGCGCCAGCAGCTTGGTTTGGCGGGATTATTCGTACGAGCAGTACTTC. This gives the protein CASSLVWRDYSYEQYF. The full variable domain, its missing parts supplied by reference TRBV5-1 and TRBJ2-7, is KAGVTQTPRYLIKTRGQQVTLSCSPISGHRSVSWYQQTPGQGLQFLFEYFSETQRNKGNFPGRFSGRQFSNSRSEMNVSTLELGDSALYLCASSLVWRDYSYEQYFGPGTRLTVT.

This clone came up many times. The chain is built from TRBV4-1 and TRBJ2-3, with 8 bases fitting TRBD1. Germline CDR1 MGHRA, CDR2 YSYEKL. The CDR3 length is 15 residues. V was clipped by 2 bases and J by 6 bases; unmatched bases: 7. The CDR3 nucleotides read TGCGCCAGCAGCCAAATTGGACAGGGTACGGATACGCAGTATTTT. Translation: CASSQIGQGTDTQYF.